This T cell receptor (beta chain) was captured in a study of cytomegalovirus exposure and HLA in healthy donors. Points from the study as a whole: 87-base-pair reads could not separate some V segments, including TRBV6-2 and TRBV6-3. It was shown in a later analysis that HLA-associated TCR beta chains were more clonally expanded than other, equally common chains. The authors assumed roughly uniform sequencing depth across donors for presence/absence analyses.

In the case of this clone: Its cognate antigen is unknown.

Researchers ran the PCR with 60 Vbeta and 13 Jbeta primers. Profiling relied on immunoSEQ multiplex PCR, and the TCRdb table lists in-frame clones only, not all of them. The sample lists about 160,000 clones; 75% to 85% were seen once. The germline V and J ends were trimmed by 6 bases and 5 bases, with 10 bases remaining between them. The germline CDR1 and CDR2 sequences are WSHSY and SAAADI. This CDR3 is built from 13 residues. Sequencing was done on a sample of PBMCs. The V gene is TRBV10-2, the J gene TRBJ2-2; D remains ambiguous. The source is a man aged 45-65 years in good health and CMV-seropositive. The CDR3 nucleotides read TGCGCCAGCAGAAGTAGTAGTACCGGGGAGCTGTTTTTT. This codes for CASRSSSTGELFF.